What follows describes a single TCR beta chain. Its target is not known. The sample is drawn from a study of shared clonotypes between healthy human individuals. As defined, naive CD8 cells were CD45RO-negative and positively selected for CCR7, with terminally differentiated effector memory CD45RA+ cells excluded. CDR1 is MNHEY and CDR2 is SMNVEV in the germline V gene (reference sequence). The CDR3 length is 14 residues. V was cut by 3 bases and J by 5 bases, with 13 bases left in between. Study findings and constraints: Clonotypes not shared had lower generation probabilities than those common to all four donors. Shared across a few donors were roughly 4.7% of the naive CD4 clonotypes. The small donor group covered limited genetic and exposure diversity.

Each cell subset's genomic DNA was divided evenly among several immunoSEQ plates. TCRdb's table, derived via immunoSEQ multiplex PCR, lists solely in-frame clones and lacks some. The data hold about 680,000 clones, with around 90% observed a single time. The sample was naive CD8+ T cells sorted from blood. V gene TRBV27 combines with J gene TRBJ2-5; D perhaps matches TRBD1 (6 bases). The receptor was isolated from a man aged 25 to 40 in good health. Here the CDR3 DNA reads TGTGCCAGCAGTTTCATTTGGGGGCAGGAGACCCAGTACTTC. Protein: CASSFIWGQETQYF.